Described below is a single T cell receptor (beta chain) sequence and its context. This sample is part of a study of T cell responses to AZD1222 COVID-19 vaccine. At the level of the study: Samples with a second dose at about 4 or about 12 weeks were pooled together.

This CDR3 contains 14 residues. Germline V gene lookup returns CDR1 LGHDT and CDR2 YNNKEL (reference sequence). V was pared by 1 base and J by 0 bases, with 6 bases between. Profiled with immunoSEQ multiplex PCR; TCRdb holds only in-frame clones, not every one. The sample has 70,000 to 90,000 clones; under 90% are singletons. The origin of this receptor is an adult in good health. Sample: peripheral blood, taken on day 0 of AZD1222 vaccination. The chain is built from TRBV3-1 (or the pseudogene TRBV3-2) and TRBJ1-1; D gene unclear. Written as DNA, the CDR3 is TGTGCCAGCAGCCAAGCCCTTATGAACACTGAAGCTTTCTTT. It translates to CASSQALMNTEAFF.